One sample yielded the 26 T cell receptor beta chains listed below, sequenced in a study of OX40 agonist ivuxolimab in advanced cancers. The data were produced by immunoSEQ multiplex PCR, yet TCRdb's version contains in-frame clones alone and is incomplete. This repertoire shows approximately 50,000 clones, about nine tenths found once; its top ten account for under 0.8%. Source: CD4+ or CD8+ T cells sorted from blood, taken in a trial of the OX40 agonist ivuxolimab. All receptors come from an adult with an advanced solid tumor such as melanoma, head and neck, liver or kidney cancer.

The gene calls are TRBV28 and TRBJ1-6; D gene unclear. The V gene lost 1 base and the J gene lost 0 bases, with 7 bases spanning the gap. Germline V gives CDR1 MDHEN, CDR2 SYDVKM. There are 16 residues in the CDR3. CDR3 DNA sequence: TGTGCCAGCAGTTTATTGGCTAGCTCCTATAATTCACCCCTCCACTTT. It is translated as CASSLLASSYNSPLHF.

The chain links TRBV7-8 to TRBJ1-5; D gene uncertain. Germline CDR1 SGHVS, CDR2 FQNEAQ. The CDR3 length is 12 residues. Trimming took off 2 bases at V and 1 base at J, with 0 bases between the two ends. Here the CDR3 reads CASSLSNQPQHF. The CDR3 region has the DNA TGTGCCAGCAGCTTAAGCAATCAGCCCCAGCATTTT.

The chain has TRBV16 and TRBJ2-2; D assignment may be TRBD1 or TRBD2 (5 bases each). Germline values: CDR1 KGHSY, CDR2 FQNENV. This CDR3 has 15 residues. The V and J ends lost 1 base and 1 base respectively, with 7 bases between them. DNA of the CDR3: TGTGCCAGCAGCCAATTGAGGGGGAACACCGGGGAGCTGTTTTTT. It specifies CASSQLRGNTGELFF.

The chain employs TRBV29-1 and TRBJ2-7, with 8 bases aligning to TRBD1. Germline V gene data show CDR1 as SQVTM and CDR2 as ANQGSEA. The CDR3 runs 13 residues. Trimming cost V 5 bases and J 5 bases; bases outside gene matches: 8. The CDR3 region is CSVPGQGWDEQYF. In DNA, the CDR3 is TGCAGCGTTCCAGGACAGGGATGGGACGAGCAGTACTTC.

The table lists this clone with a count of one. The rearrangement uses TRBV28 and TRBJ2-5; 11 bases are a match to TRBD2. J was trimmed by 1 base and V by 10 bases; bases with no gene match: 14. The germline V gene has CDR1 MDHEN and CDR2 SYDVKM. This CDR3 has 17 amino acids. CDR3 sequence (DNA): TGTGCCACCCTACCCTTCAAACTAGCGGGAGTCCAAGAGACCCAGTACTTC. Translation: CATLPFKLAGVQETQYF. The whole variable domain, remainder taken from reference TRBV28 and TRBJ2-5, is DVKVTQSSRYLVKRTGEKVFLECVQDMDHENMFWYRQDPGLGLRLIYFSYDVKMKEKGDIPEGYSVSREKKERFSLILESASTNQTSMYLCATLPFKLAGVQETQYFGPGTRLLVL.

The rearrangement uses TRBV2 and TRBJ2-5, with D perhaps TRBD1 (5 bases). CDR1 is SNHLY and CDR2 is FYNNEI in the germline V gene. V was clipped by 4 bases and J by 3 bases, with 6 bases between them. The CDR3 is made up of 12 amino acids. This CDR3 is CASSVTEETQYF. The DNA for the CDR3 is TGTGCCAGCAGTGTGACAGAAGAGACCCAGTACTTC.

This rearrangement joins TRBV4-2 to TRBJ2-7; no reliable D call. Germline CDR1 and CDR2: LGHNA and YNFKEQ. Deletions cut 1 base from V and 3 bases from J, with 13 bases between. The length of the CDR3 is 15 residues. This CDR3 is CASSQGGTSNYEQYF. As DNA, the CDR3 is TGTGCCAGCAGCCAAGGTGGCACAAGTAACTACGAGCAGTACTTC.

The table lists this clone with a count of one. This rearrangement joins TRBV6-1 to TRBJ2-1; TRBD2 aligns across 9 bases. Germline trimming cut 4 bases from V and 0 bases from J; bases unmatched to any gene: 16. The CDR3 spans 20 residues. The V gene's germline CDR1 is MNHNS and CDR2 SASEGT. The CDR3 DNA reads TGTGCCAGCAGTGCCAGACGCCTAGCGGGATTTGGTAGCTCCTACAATGAGCAGTTCTTC. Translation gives CASSARRLAGFGSSYNEQFF.

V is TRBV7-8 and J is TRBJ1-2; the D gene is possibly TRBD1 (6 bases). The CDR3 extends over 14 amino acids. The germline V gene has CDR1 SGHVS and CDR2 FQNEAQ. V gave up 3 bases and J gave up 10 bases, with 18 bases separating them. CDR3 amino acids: CASSFQPGGAPYTF. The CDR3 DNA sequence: TGTGCCAGCAGCTTCCAACCGGGGGGGGCACCCTACACCTTC.

Written as DNA, the CDR3 is TGTGCCAGCCGGTCTAACTTCCCACAACCCACAGATACGCAGTATTTT. Protein sequence: CASRSNFPQPTDTQYF. J is TRBJ2-3 and V is TRBV6-6; D remains unclear. Per germline, CDR1 MNHNY and CDR2 SVGAGI (reference sequence). The CDR3 has 16 amino acids. The ends were cut back, 8 bases at V and 2 bases at J, with 20 bases in the middle.

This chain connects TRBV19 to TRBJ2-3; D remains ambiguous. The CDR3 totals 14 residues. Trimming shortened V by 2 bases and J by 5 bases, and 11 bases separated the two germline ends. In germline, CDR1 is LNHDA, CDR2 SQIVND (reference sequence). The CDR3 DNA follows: TGTGCCAGTAGTATATCCGGCGGCGGAGATACGCAGTATTTT. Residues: CASSISGGGDTQYF. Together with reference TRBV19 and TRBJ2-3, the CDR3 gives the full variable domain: DGGITQSPKYLFRKEGQNVTLSCEQNLNHDAMYWYRQDPGQGLRLIYYSQIVNDFQKGDIAEGYSVSREKKESFPLTVTSAQKNPTAFYLCASSISGGGDTQYFGPGTRLTVL.

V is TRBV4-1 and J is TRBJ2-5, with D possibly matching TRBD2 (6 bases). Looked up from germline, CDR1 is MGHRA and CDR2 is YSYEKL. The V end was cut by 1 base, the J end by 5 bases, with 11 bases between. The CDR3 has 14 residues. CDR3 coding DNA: TGCGCCAGCAGCCAAGGCTACCGGGAGGAGACCCAGTACTTC. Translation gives CASSQGYREETQYF.

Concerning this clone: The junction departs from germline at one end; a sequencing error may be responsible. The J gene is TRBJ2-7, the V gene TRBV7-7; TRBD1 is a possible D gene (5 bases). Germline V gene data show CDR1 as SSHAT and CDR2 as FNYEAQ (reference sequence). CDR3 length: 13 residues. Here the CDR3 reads CASSFSQGYEQYF. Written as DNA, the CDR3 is TGTGCTAGCAGCTTTTCCCAGGGTTACGAGCAGTACTTC.

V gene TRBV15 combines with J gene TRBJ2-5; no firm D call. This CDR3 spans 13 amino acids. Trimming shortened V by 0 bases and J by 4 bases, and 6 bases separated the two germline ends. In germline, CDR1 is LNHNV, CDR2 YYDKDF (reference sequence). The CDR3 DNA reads TGTGCCACCAGCAGAGATGAAGGAGAGACCCAGTACTTC. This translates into CATSRDEGETQYF. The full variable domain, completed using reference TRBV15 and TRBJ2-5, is DAMVIQNPRYQVTQFGKPVTLSCSQTLNHNVMYWYQQKSSQAPKLLFHYYDKDFNNEADTPDNFQSRRPNTSFCFLDIRSPGLGDTAMYLCATSRDEGETQYFGPGTRLLVL.

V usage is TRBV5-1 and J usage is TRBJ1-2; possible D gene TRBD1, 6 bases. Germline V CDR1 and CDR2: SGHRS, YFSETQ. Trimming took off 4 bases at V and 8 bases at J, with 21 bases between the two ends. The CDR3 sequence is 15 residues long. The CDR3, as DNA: TGCGCCAGCAGCCTGGTCAGACAGGCGGTGGAAGGCTACACCTTC. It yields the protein CASSLVRQAVEGYTF. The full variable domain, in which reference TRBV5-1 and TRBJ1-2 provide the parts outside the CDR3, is KAGVTQTPRYLIKTRGQQVTLSCSPISGHRSVSWYQQTPGQGLQFLFEYFSETQRNKGNFPGRFSGRQFSNSRSEMNVSTLELGDSALYLCASSLVRQAVEGYTFGSGTRLTVV.

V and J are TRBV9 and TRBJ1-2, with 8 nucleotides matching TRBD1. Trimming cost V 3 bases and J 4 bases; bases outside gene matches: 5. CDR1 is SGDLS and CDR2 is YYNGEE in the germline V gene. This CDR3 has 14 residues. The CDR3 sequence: CASSDRTGIYGYTF. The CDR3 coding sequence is TGTGCCAGCAGCGATAGGACAGGGATCTATGGCTACACCTTC.

CDR3 sequence reads: CASSQEGQSKAFF. For the CDR3, the DNA is TGCGCCAGCAGCCAAGAGGGACAGTCAAAAGCTTTCTTT. J is TRBJ1-1 and V is TRBV4-1; 7 bases fit TRBD1. The ends lost 0 bases at V and 9 bases at J; junction bases unmatched: 4. Germline V CDR1 and CDR2: MGHRA, YSYEKL. This CDR3 is built from 13 residues.

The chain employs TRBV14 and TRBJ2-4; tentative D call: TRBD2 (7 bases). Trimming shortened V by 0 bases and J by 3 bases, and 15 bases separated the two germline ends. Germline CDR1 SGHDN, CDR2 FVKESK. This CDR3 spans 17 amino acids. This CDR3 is CASSQDRGGVFKNIQYF. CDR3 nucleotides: TGTGCCAGCAGCCAAGATAGGGGGGGCGTTTTCAAAAACATTCAGTACTTC.

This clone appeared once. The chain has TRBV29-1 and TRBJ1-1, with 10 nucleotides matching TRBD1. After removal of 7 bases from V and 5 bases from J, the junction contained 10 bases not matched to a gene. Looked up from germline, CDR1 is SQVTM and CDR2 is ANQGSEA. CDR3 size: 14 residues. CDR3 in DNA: TGCAGCGGTACCTTGGGACAGGGGTGGACTGAAGCTTTCTTT. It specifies CSGTLGQGWTEAFF.

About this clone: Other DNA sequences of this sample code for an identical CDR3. Here the CDR3 reads CASSLGREGTEAFF. The DNA of the CDR3 is TGTGCCAGCAGTTTGGGCAGGGAGGGCACTGAAGCTTTCTTT. The chain has TRBV28 and TRBJ1-1; D is perhaps TRBD1 (5 bases). CDR3 size: 14 residues. From germline, CDR1 is MDHEN and CDR2 SYDVKM. The germline V and J ends were trimmed by 3 bases and 4 bases, with 12 bases remaining between them.

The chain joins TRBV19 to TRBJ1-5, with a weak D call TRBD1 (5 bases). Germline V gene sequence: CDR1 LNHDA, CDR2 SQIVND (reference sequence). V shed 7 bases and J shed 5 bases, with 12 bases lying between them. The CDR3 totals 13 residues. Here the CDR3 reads CASNKGFDQPQHF. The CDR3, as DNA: TGTGCCAGTAATAAGGGGTTCGATCAGCCCCAGCATTTT.

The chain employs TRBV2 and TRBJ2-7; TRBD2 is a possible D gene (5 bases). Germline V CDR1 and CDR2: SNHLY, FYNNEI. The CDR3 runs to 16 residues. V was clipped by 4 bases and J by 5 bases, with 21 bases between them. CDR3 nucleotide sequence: TGTGCCAGCAGTGGAAGGAGGTACAGCCCAACTCACGAGCAGTACTTC. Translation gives CASSGRRYSPTHEQYF.

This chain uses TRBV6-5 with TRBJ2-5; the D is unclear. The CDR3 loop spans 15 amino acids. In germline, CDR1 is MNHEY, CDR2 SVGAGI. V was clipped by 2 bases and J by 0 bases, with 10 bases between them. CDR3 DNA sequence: TGTGCCAGCAGTTACGCCTCGACGGACCAAGAGACCCAGTACTTC. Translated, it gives CASSYASTDQETQYF.

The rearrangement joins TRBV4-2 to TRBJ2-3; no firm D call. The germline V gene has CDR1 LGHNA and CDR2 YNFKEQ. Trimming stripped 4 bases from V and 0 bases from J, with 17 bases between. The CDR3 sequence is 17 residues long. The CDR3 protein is CASSRLGGDKSTDTQYF. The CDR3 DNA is TGTGCCAGCAGCCGCTTGGGCGGTGACAAAAGCACAGATACGCAGTATTTT.

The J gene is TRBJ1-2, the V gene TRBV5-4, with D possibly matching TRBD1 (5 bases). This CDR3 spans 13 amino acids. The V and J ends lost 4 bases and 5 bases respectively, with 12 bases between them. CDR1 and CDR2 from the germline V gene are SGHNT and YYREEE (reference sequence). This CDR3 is CASSPGTEYGYTF. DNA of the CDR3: TGTGCCAGCAGCCCCGGGACCGAATATGGCTACACCTTC.

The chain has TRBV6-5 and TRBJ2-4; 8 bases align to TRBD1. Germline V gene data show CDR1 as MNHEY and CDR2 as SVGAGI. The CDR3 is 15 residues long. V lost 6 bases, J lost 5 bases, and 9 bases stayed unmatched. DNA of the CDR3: TGTGCCAGCAGCCTCACCGGGACAGGTGAAAACATTCAGTACTTC. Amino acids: CASSLTGTGENIQYF.